These 29 T cell receptor beta chains originate from one sample sequenced in a study of shared T cell receptors in the human thymus. Only in-frame clones appear in the TCRdb table, and some are missing; sequencing was by immunoSEQ multiplex PCR. The repertoire holds a few hundred thousand clones, with approximately 95% as singletons. The specimen was thymocytes. These receptors all come from a human donor.

V and J are TRBV5-1 and TRBJ1-4; TRBD1 agrees at 7 bases. CDR3 length equals 18 residues. Per the germline V gene, CDR1 is SGHRS and CDR2 is YFSETQ. The V and J ends lost 0 bases and 4 bases, in that order; junction bases with no gene match: 12. The CDR3 DNA reads as TGCGCCAGCAGCTTGGGGACGTCGGGGAGGGGGCTTAATGAAAAACTGTTTTTT. Translating it yields CASSLGTSGRGLNEKLFF.

J is TRBJ2-3 and V is TRBV5-1; 8 bases line up with TRBD1. V shed 3 bases and J 8 bases; nucleotides not matched to a gene: 17. There are 17 residues in the CDR3. Germline CDR1 SGHRS, CDR2 YFSETQ. The CDR3 protein is CASSSIACRGRSGTQYF. The CDR3 DNA sequence: TGCGCCAGCAGCTCTATCGCATGCAGGGGGCGTTCAGGTACGCAGTATTTT.

This chain joins TRBV7-6 and TRBJ2-3; D is possibly TRBD1 or TRBD2 (5 bases each). The CDR3 sequence is 16 residues long. V lost 1 base, J lost 1 base, and 12 bases lay in between. In germline, CDR1 is SGHVS, CDR2 FNYEAQ. In nucleotides, the CDR3 is TGTGCCAGCAGCTTAGTTGTGGGGGTTGGCACAGATACGCAGTATTTT. It encodes CASSLVVGVGTDTQYF.

The chain combines TRBV5-6 with TRBJ1-2; TRBD1 matches at 8 bases. In germline, CDR1 is SGHDT, CDR2 YYEEEE. V was pared by 5 bases and J by 5 bases, with 14 bases of the junction left unmatched. This CDR3 contains 16 residues. CDR3 protein: CASSRTGTGHTYGYTF. The CDR3 DNA reads as TGTGCCAGCAGTCGTACCGGGACAGGCCACACTTATGGCTACACCTTC.

This chain connects TRBV5-4 to TRBJ2-6; D unclear. Germline V gene data show CDR1 as SGHNT and CDR2 as YYREEE (reference sequence). The CDR3 totals 17 residues. V lost 3 bases to trimming and J lost 0 bases, with 13 bases between them. The CDR3 DNA reads TGTGCCAGCAGCTCAGACCCCTGGGACTCTGGGGCCAACGTCCTGACTTTC. The encoded protein is CASSSDPWDSGANVLTF.

This clone was found once. V gene TRBV28 combines with J gene TRBJ2-2; D remains unclear. The V and J ends lost 6 bases and 4 bases respectively, with 12 bases between them. The germline gives CDR1 MDHEN, CDR2 SYDVKM. The CDR3 covers 14 residues. CDR3 amino acids: CASRLTHATGELFF. CDR3 sequence (DNA): TGTGCCAGCAGGTTGACGCATGCCACCGGGGAGCTGTTTTTT.

This chain joins TRBV10-3 and TRBJ2-3; 13 nucleotides match TRBD2. Germline CDR1 reads ENHRY; CDR2 reads SYGVKD. This CDR3 contains 17 residues. J was trimmed by 3 bases and V by 6 bases; bases with no gene match: 9. This CDR3 reads CAISYGLAGVTTDTQYF. For the CDR3, the DNA is TGTGCCATCAGCTACGGACTAGCGGGAGTCACGACAGATACGCAGTATTTT.

This sequence joins TRBV4-1 and TRBJ2-5; D might be TRBD2 (6 bases). This CDR3 has 15 amino acids. Trimming left V 0 bases short and J 4 bases short, with 12 bases between. The germline V gene encodes CDR1 MGHRA and CDR2 YSYEKL. The CDR3 DNA is TGCGCCAGCAGCCAAGACGTGGGGCGGGGAGAGACCCAGTACTTC. Protein product: CASSQDVGRGETQYF.

The chain recombines TRBV27 with TRBJ2-7; D may be TRBD1 or TRBD2 (6 bases each). Germline V gene lookup returns CDR1 MNHEY and CDR2 SMNVEV (reference sequence). CDR3 length: 17 residues. Deletions cut 8 bases from V and 2 bases from J, with 25 bases between. The CDR3 bases are TGTGCCAGCCGGGGGCGGGGCCCGACTGCTCCTCCCTACGAGCAGTACTTC. It translates to CASRGRGPTAPPYEQYF.

V gene TRBV4-2 combines with J gene TRBJ2-2; TRBD2 aligns across 10 bases. Germline V CDR1 and CDR2: LGHNA, YNFKEQ. There are 17 residues in the CDR3. J was trimmed by 6 bases and V by 6 bases; bases with no gene match: 13. The CDR3 DNA reads TGTGCCAGCAGGCAGGCAGAGCGGGAGGGCCCTGCCGGGGAGCTGTTTTTT. Amino acid sequence: CASRQAEREGPAGELFF.

The chain joins TRBV28 to TRBJ1-5, with D uncertain. The V and J ends lost 2 bases and 6 bases respectively, with 11 bases between them. Looked up from germline, CDR1 is MDHEN and CDR2 is SYDVKM. This CDR3 is built from 14 residues. CDR3 sequence reads: CASSLGKPGQPQHF. For the CDR3, the DNA is TGTGCCAGCAGTTTAGGTAAGCCCGGTCAGCCCCAGCATTTT.

J is TRBJ2-3 and V is TRBV11-2; tentatively, D is TRBD2 (6 bases). The CDR3 contains 17 residues. From germline, CDR1 is SGHAT and CDR2 FQNNGV. Trimming pared 5 bases from V and 1 base from J, leaving 19 bases between. The CDR3 spells CASSLICERAGTDTQYF. CDR3 DNA sequence: TGTGCCAGCAGCCTGATATGCGAGCGGGCGGGCACAGATACGCAGTATTTT.

CDR3 bases: TGTGCCAGCAGCTTAGCGAGGGACAGGGGGCGCCCTATTGCTTTCTTT. This sequence encodes CASSLARDRGRPIAFF. The J gene is TRBJ1-1, the V gene TRBV7-9; 12 bases map to TRBD1. Germline CDR1 reads SEHNR; CDR2 reads FQNEAQ (reference sequence). J was trimmed by 11 bases and V by 0 bases; bases with no gene match: 10. The CDR3 loop spans 16 amino acids.

The chain joins TRBV4-2 to TRBJ2-1, with 10 bases lining up with TRBD2. V shed 5 bases, J shed 7 bases, and the junction held 20 bases outside the gene matches. CDR3 size: 19 residues. Germline V lookup: CDR1 LGHNA, CDR2 YNFKEQ. The CDR3 nucleotides read TGTGCCAGCAGCGTCCATTATAGCGGGAGGCCCGGGGGGAGGAATGAGCAGTTCTTC. Translating gives CASSVHYSGRPGGRNEQFF.

This chain connects TRBV5-1 to TRBJ1-2; 11 bases fit TRBD1. V was clipped by 3 bases and J by 4 bases; unmatched bases: 8. The CDR3 totals 16 residues. The germline V gene has CDR1 SGHRS and CDR2 YFSETQ. The CDR3 DNA reads as TGCGCCAGCAGCTGGACAGGGGGCAGCAGGAGCTATGGCTACACCTTC. It encodes CASSWTGGSRSYGYTF.

This clone was recorded a few times. This chain connects TRBV28 to TRBJ2-1, with 11 bases aligning to TRBD2. The V gene's germline CDR1 is MDHEN and CDR2 SYDVKM. The CDR3 runs 17 residues. J was trimmed by 9 bases and V by 6 bases; bases with no gene match: 16. CDR3 residues: CASSPTSGSSEAGEQFF. DNA of the CDR3: TGTGCCAGCAGCCCAACTAGCGGGAGTTCAGAAGCGGGTGAGCAGTTCTTC.

V usage is TRBV20-1 and J usage is TRBJ2-3; D not certain. The CDR3 length is 9 residues. CDR1 is DFQATT and CDR2 is SNEGSKA in the germline V gene (reference sequence). In DNA form, the CDR3 reads TGCAGGCCGTCAGGTCAGCAGTATTTT. Residues: CRPSGQQYF.

This chain connects TRBV5-4 to TRBJ2-2; D is unclear. CDR1 and CDR2 (germline): SGHNT, YYREEE (reference sequence). The CDR3 runs to 12 residues. The V and J ends lost 0 bases and 5 bases respectively, with 2 bases between them. The CDR3 loop is CASSLETGELFF. CDR3 coding DNA: TGTGCCAGCAGCTTGGAAACCGGGGAGCTGTTTTTT.

The chain couples TRBV27 to TRBJ2-3; 7 nucleotides match TRBD2. Germline CDR1 MNHEY, CDR2 SMNVEV (reference sequence). J lost 0 bases, V lost 6 bases, and 12 bases had no gene match. This CDR3 region has 17 residues. The CDR3 DNA follows: TGTGCCAGCAGCAATGCCCTCCTAGCGGACAGCACAGATACGCAGTATTTT. It is translated as CASSNALLADSTDTQYF.

The gene calls are TRBV28 and TRBJ1-4; 11 bases are a match to TRBD1. Trimming cost V 6 bases and J 7 bases; bases outside gene matches: 13. Germline V gives CDR1 MDHEN, CDR2 SYDVKM. The CDR3 length is 17 residues. The CDR3 loop reads CASRPGTGGNGGEKLFF. As DNA, the CDR3 is TGTGCCAGCAGACCCGGGACAGGGGGAAATGGGGGTGAAAAACTGTTTTTT. Supplemented by reference TRBV28 and TRBJ1-4, the full variable domain reads DVKVTQSSRYLVKRTGEKVFLECVQDMDHENMFWYRQDPGLGLRLIYFSYDVKMKEKGDIPEGYSVSREKKERFSLILESASTNQTSMYLCASRPGTGGNGGEKLFFGSGTQLSVL.

The genes are TRBV4-2 and TRBJ2-2; 7 nucleotides agree with TRBD2. The CDR3 has 16 residues. After removal of 1 base from V and 1 base from J, the junction contained 3 bases not matched to a gene. In germline, CDR1 is LGHNA, CDR2 YNFKEQ. The DNA of the CDR3 is TGTGCCAGCAGCCAAGGGGGGAGGGGGAACACCGGGGAGCTGTTTTTT. This encodes CASSQGGRGNTGELFF.

The rearrangement uses TRBV18 and TRBJ2-5, with a possible D match to TRBD1 (6 bases). V lost 4 bases, J lost 0 bases, and 6 bases lay in between. The germline gives CDR1 KGHSH, CDR2 LQKENI. The CDR3 runs 13 residues. The CDR3 sequence: CASSRTDQETQYF. The CDR3, as DNA: TGTGCCAGCTCACGGACAGACCAAGAGACCCAGTACTTC. The whole variable domain, remainder taken from reference TRBV18 and TRBJ2-5, is NAGVMQNPRHLVRRRGQEARLRCSPMKGHSHVYWYRQLPEEGLKFMVYLQKENIIDESGMPKERFSAEFPKEGPSILRIQQVVRGDSAAYFCASSRTDQETQYFGPGTRLLVL.

V and J are TRBV5-1 and TRBJ2-1, with 13 bases aligning to TRBD2. The J segment lost 2 bases and the V segment lost 7 bases, leaving 9 bases of the junction unmatched. The CDR3 has 17 residues. The germline V gene has CDR1 SGHRS and CDR2 YFSETQ. DNA for the CDR3: TGCGCCAGCCGACGGACTAGCGGGAGTCGGACCTACAATGAGCAGTTCTTC. It specifies CASRRTSGSRTYNEQFF.

The table lists this clone with a count of one. The chain recombines TRBV7-9 with TRBJ1-2; a weak D match, TRBD1 (6 bases). Trimming left V 5 bases short and J 3 bases short, with 19 bases between. CDR3 length: 16 residues. Germline CDR1 is SEHNR and CDR2 is FQNEAQ (reference sequence). The CDR3: CASSRRLKGEDYGYTF. CDR3 bases: TGTGCCAGCAGCCGCCGGTTAAAGGGGGAGGACTATGGCTACACCTTC.

The V gene is TRBV7-9, the J gene TRBJ1-1, with D unresolved. The V end was cut by 8 bases, the J end by 1 base, with 17 bases between. Germline V CDR1 and CDR2: SEHNR, FQNEAQ (reference sequence). The CDR3 totals 15 residues. The CDR3 DNA is TGTGCCAGCCACGATCTAGGACTGACGAACACTGAAGCTTTCTTT. This sequence encodes CASHDLGLTNTEAFF.

This chain links TRBV27 with TRBJ2-5, with 14 bases that match TRBD2. Germline values: CDR1 MNHEY, CDR2 SMNVEV (reference sequence). V was pared by 7 bases and J by 5 bases, with 15 bases of the junction left unmatched. The CDR3 loop spans 18 amino acids. The CDR3 loop is CASTPGTSGSPREETQYF. DNA for the CDR3: TGTGCCAGCACCCCGGGGACTAGCGGGAGCCCCAGGGAGGAGACCCAGTACTTC.

The chain employs TRBV29-1 and TRBJ2-1, with D perhaps TRBD1 (5 bases). Germline-derived CDR1 and CDR2 are SQVTM and ANQGSEA. The CDR3 consists of 13 residues. Between the trimmed V and J ends, which lost 6 bases and 7 bases, there was a span of 16 bases. As DNA, the CDR3 is TGCAGCGTGCGTCCACCAGGGATTAATGAGCAGTTCTTC. Its translation is CSVRPPGINEQFF.

The genes are TRBV10-3 and TRBJ2-7, with D unresolved. This CDR3 is 13 amino acids long. CDR1 is ENHRY and CDR2 is SYGVKD in the germline V gene. The germline V and J ends were trimmed by 4 bases and 7 bases, with 14 bases remaining between them. The CDR3 loop is CAISAIGDGEQYF. DNA for the CDR3: TGTGCCATCAGTGCCATAGGAGATGGGGAGCAGTACTTC.

The V call is TRBV19, the J call TRBJ2-1; TRBD2 aligns across 11 bases. From germline, CDR1 is LNHDA and CDR2 SQIVND (reference sequence). Trimming took 7 bases from V and 0 from J; bases not matched to a gene: 11. The length of the CDR3 is 18 residues. Written as DNA, the CDR3 is TGTGCCAGTACTAGAACCCGGACTAGCGGGTACTCCTACAATGAGCAGTTCTTC. Amino acids: CASTRTRTSGYSYNEQFF.